This TCR beta chain was documented in a study of identical twins. Through template switching, a universal primer site was introduced, and the cDNA contained unique molecular identifiers. Via MiXCR, TCRdb re-called the 5' RACE reads, giving one row per CDR3 protein. The table lists about 520,000 distinct CDR3 sequences, roughly 21% of them singletons, with about 0.91% in the top ten. A few counts support this clonotype. The trim removed 3 bases at V and 6 bases at J, leaving 4 bases unmatched. Per germline, CDR1 SNHLY and CDR2 FYNNEI. There are 13 residues in the CDR3. The same sample was also studied in work on T cells expressing NK-cell markers. That paper adds: Six or seven donors carried dominant NKG2C+ clonotypes that made up roughly 1.0-8% of their CD8+ T cells. The CD3+CD56-NKG2C+ fraction of a handful of donors was likewise dominated by these clonotypes.

The chain recombines TRBV2 with TRBJ2-7; 8 nucleotides agree with TRBD1. This TCR came from a woman between 18 and 29 years old in good health. The sequencing input was CD4+ T cells sorted from blood. CDR3 amino acids: CASSEDRAGEQYF. The CDR3 nucleotides are TGTGCCAGCAGTGAGGACAGGGCAGGCGAGCAGTACTTC.